This entry describes one T cell receptor (beta chain). Its matching antigen is unknown. The CDR3 is made up of 16 amino acids. Germline CDR1 and CDR2: SGHNT and YENEEA. The ends were cut back, 4 bases at V and 0 bases at J, with 13 bases in the middle. This entry is derived from a study of identical twins. Study-wide results and limits: One should note that invariant MAIT and iNKT cells could partly confound zero-insertion analyses.

One entry per CDR3 protein, called by TCRdb with MiXCR from the 5' RACE reads. This sample has 300,000 to 400,000 distinct CDR3 sequences; approximately 9.1% occur once, and the top ten carry about 8.1%. Sample: naive T cells sorted from blood. The rearrangement joins TRBV11-3 to TRBJ2-1; D is undetermined. The clonotype originates from a woman in her fifties or sixties in good health. This CDR3 reads CASSSIDSNSYNEQFF. CDR3 DNA: TGTGCCAGCAGCTCAATCGACTCCAACTCCTACAATGAGCAGTTCTTC.